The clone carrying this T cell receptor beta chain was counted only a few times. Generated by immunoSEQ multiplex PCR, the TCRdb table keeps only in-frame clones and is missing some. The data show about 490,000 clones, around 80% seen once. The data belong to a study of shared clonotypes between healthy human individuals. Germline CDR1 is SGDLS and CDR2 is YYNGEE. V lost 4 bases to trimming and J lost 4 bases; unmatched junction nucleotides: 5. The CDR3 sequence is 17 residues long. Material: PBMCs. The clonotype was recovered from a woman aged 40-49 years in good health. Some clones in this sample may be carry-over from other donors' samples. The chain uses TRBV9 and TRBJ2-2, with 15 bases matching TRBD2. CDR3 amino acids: CASSTGLAGGVTGELFF. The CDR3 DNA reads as TGTGCCAGCAGCACGGGACTAGCGGGAGGCGTCACCGGGGAGCTGTTTTTT.